What follows are 9 T cell receptor beta chains derived from one specimen sequenced in a study of blood T cell repertoires in COVID-19. The table came from immunoSEQ multiplex PCR; TCRdb's copy has only in-frame clones and leaves some out. The top ten hold approximately 5% of the sample, which has around 250,000 clones, around 80% seen once. Sequences were obtained from PBMCs or T cells enriched from blood (not recorded which). The receptors were sampled from a man aged 35-49 years who had been exposed to COVID-19.

The V and J genes are TRBV13 and TRBJ2-1; 11 positions match TRBD1. The CDR3 totals 17 residues. V lost 5 bases and J lost 2; bases outside the gene matches: 8. Germline-derived CDR1 and CDR2 are PRHDT and FYEKMQ (reference sequence). The CDR3 nucleotides read TGTGCCAGCAGCAAAGGGACAGGGGGTCCCCCCTACAATGAGCAGTTCTTC. This codes for CASSKGTGGPPYNEQFF.

The J gene is TRBJ2-1, the V gene TRBV29-1, with D possibly matching TRBD2 (6 bases). The ends were cut back, 5 bases at V and 2 bases at J, with 13 bases in the middle. Germline V gives CDR1 SQVTM, CDR2 ANQGSEA. The CDR3 has 14 residues. CDR3 sequence: CSVRLSGPYNEQFF. The CDR3 region has the DNA TGCAGCGTTCGGCTTAGCGGTCCCTACAATGAGCAGTTCTTC.

The rearrangement uses TRBV27 and TRBJ1-5; D uncertain. V was clipped by 5 bases and J by 0 bases, with 14 bases between them. The CDR3 has 16 amino acids. Looked up from germline, CDR1 is MNHEY and CDR2 is SMNVEV (reference sequence). This chain's CDR3 is CASSPDISDSNQPQHF. Here the CDR3 DNA reads TGTGCCAGCAGTCCCGACATCTCCGATAGCAATCAGCCCCAGCATTTT.

The V and J genes are TRBV11-2 and TRBJ2-6; D not certain. Trimming pared 5 bases from V and 4 bases from J, leaving 15 bases between. The CDR3 loop spans 16 amino acids. Per germline, CDR1 SGHAT and CDR2 FQNNGV. The CDR3 sequence is CASSGPAGIGANVLTF. The CDR3, as DNA: TGTGCCAGCAGCGGCCCCGCAGGCATCGGGGCCAACGTCCTGACTTTC.

This clone showed up just once. This chain connects TRBV5-4 to TRBJ2-1, with 15 bases matching TRBD2. The CDR3 is 17 residues long. V trimming: 9 bases; J trimming: 3 bases; junction bases outside the gene matches: 10. The germline gives CDR1 SGHNT, CDR2 YYREEE (reference sequence). CDR3 protein: CATGLAGGFLRYNEQFF. CDR3 nucleotide sequence: TGTGCCACTGGACTAGCGGGAGGGTTTCTCCGCTACAATGAGCAGTTCTTC.

In the case of this clone: One end of the junction is discordant with germline, which a read error may explain. V usage is TRBV9 and J usage is TRBJ2-4, with TRBD2 identical over 14 bases. Germline V gene sequence: CDR1 SGDLS, CDR2 YYNGEE. CDR3 length: 13 amino acids. DNA for the CDR3: TGTGCCAGCAGCCCACGGACTAGCGGGGGGTTGCACTTC. Its translation: CASSPRTSGGLHF.

The chain links TRBV15 to TRBJ1-6; D unclear. The CDR3 spans 13 residues. The germline V gene encodes CDR1 LNHNV and CDR2 YYDKDF (reference sequence). Trimming stripped 1 base from V and 5 bases from J, with 3 bases between. The CDR3 loop is CATSRVDNSPLHF. CDR3 coding DNA: TGTGCCACCAGCAGAGTAGATAATTCACCCCTCCACTTT.

The J gene is TRBJ1-6, the V gene TRBV9; D is undetermined. With 0 bases removed from V and 7 bases from J, the gap between germline ends came to 8 bases. Germline values: CDR1 SGDLS, CDR2 YYNGEE. The CDR3 is 14 amino acids. CDR3 residues: CASSVGATNSPLHF. CDR3 bases: TGTGCCAGCAGCGTAGGGGCCACAAATTCACCCCTCCACTTT.

The genes are TRBV23-1 and TRBJ1-5; 8 bases match TRBD1. TRBV23-1 is treated as an ORF (open reading frame) with a function not yet certain. Trimming at V came to 2 bases and at J to 2 bases, leaving 11 bases not matched to a gene. The CDR3 spans 18 residues. CDR3 region: CASSQVGQGVMGNQPQHF. The CDR3 nucleotides are TGCGCCAGCAGTCAAGTAGGACAGGGAGTTATGGGCAATCAGCCCCAGCATTTT.